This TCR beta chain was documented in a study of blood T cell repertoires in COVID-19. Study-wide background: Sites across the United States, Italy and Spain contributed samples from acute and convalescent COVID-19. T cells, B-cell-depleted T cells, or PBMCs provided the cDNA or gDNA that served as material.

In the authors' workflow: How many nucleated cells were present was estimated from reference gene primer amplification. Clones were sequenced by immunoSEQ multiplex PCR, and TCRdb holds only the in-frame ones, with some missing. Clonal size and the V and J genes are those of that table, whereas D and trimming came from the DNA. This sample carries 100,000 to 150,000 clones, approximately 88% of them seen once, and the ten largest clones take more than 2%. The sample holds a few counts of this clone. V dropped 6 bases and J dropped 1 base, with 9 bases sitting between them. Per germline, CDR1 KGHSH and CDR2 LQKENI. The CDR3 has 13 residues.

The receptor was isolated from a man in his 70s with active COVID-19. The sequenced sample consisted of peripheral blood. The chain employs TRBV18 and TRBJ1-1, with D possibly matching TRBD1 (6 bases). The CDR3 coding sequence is TGTGCCAGCTCGTTCAGGGGGAACACTGAAGCTTTCTTT. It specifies CASSFRGNTEAFF. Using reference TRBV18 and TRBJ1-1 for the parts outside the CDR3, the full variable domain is NAGVMQNPRHLVRRRGQEARLRCSPMKGHSHVYWYRQLPEEGLKFMVYLQKENIIDESGMPKERFSAEFPKEGPSILRIQQVVRGDSAAYFCASSFRGNTEAFFGQGTRLTVV.